This T cell receptor (beta chain) was sequenced for a study of T cell repertoires in cytomegalovirus infection. Background on the study: The study used recently identified HLA-C-restricted and well-studied HLA-B-restricted CMV epitopes. In public TCR beta signatures, there were indications of both CMV infection and matching HLA type. Whole-study findings and limits: Clonotypes of TCR beta that were HLA-C-restricted and CMV-specific dominated the ex vivo response. Cumulated frequencies of public TCR beta families served to identify carriers of CMV plus the relevant HLA.

Turning to this clonotype: The antigen is not known.

TCRdb passed the reads through MiXCR, listing each CDR3 protein once. This sample yields about 130,000 distinct CDR3 sequences, of which approximately 30% are seen a single time; roughly half belongs to the top ten. The CDR3 spans 15 residues. Losses at the gene ends were 3 bases for V and 2 bases for J; bases not matched to a gene: 7. From germline, CDR1 is SGHAT and CDR2 FQNNGV. The sample here was CD8+ T cells from cultured PBMCs, taken from culture after CMV antigen stimulation. The sequence derives from a human donor in good health (CMV status not recorded). Some clones in this sample may be carry-over from other donors' samples. The V and J genes are TRBV11-2 and TRBJ2-7; TRBD2 matches at 7 bases. The CDR3, as DNA: TGTGCCAGCAGCTTCCCGGGACTAAACACCTACGAGCAGTACTTC. Translation: CASSFPGLNTYEQYF.